Only one count was recorded for the clone carrying this TCR beta chain. The data were obtained in a study of shared T cell receptors in the human thymus. V lost 4 bases, J lost 2 bases, and 8 bases lay in between. The CDR3 covers 12 residues. Looked up from germline, CDR1 is GTSNPN and CDR2 is SVGIG (reference sequence). Method: immunoSEQ multiplex PCR; TCRdb's copy keeps in-frame clones and lacks some. The table lists hundreds of thousands of clones, approximately 83% of them singletons. Another study also made use of these data, one on human thymus T cells. That report adds: From resections taken during corrective heart surgery, the thymus tissue was obtained. Related reports documented highly overlapping thymic repertoires among unrelated individuals.

The sample was thymocytes. V gene TRBV30 combines with J gene TRBJ1-2; D not certain. The sequence came from a girl under three years old with a congenital heart defect. The DNA of the CDR3 is TGTGCCTGGACCCCGGGGAACTATGGCTACACCTTC. Amino acids: CAWTPGNYGYTF.